Below are 18 T cell receptor beta chains sequenced from a single sample in a study of T cell responses to AZD1222 COVID-19 vaccine. Sequenced by immunoSEQ multiplex PCR; TCRdb stores in-frame clones only, minus some. The sample consists of more than 100,000 clones, more than 85% of them appearing once. The material sequenced was peripheral blood, taken 28 days after the second AZD1222 dose. Source of these receptors: an adult who received the AZD1222 COVID-19 vaccine.

About this clone: Other DNA sequences of this sample code for an identical CDR3. This chain uses TRBV6-1 with TRBJ1-5; D is uncertain. Trimming removed 1 base from V and 4 bases from J, with 5 bases in between. Germline CDR1 is MNHNS and CDR2 is SASEGT. The CDR3 is 13 residues long. The CDR3 DNA reads TGTGCCAGCAGTGAAGTCAGTAATCAGCCCCAGCATTTT. This sequence encodes CASSEVSNQPQHF.

The chain has TRBV5-1 and TRBJ2-1, with D perhaps TRBD1 (6 bases). Trimming took off 0 bases at V and 2 bases at J, with 12 bases between the two ends. CDR1 and CDR2 from the germline V gene are SGHRS and YFSETQ. The CDR3 totals 16 residues. CDR3 in amino acids: CASSLAGTPPYNEQFF. The CDR3 nucleotides read TGCGCCAGCAGCTTGGCCGGGACACCACCCTACAATGAGCAGTTCTTC.

This clone appeared a single time. The chain employs TRBV4-1 and TRBJ2-7, with a possible D match to TRBD2 (6 bases). Germline V gives CDR1 MGHRA, CDR2 YSYEKL. The V gene lost 7 bases and the J gene lost 3 bases, with 25 bases spanning the gap. The length of the CDR3 is 17 residues. CDR3 sequence reads: CASTRGSDGAEVYEQYF. The CDR3 DNA follows: TGCGCCAGCACGCGGGGATCCGACGGAGCCGAGGTCTACGAGCAGTACTTC.

The chain uses TRBV5-1 and TRBJ1-6, with D unresolved. Trimming left V 0 bases short and J 7 bases short, with 14 bases between. CDR1 is SGHRS and CDR2 is YFSETQ in the germline V gene. The CDR3 is made up of 16 amino acids. CDR3 nucleotides: TGCGCCAGCAGCTTGGGACTGACCCTTGTGAATTCACCCCTCCACTTT. Translation gives CASSLGLTLVNSPLHF.

This chain joins TRBV3-1 (or the pseudogene TRBV3-2) and TRBJ1-2; D perhaps matches TRBD1 (6 bases). In germline, CDR1 is LGHDT, CDR2 YNNKEL (reference sequence). V dropped 6 bases and J dropped 2 bases, with 19 bases sitting between them. The CDR3 has 16 residues. This CDR3 reads CASRNTLDSLNYGYTF. The CDR3 region has the DNA TGTGCCAGCAGAAATACTCTGGACAGCTTAAACTATGGCTACACCTTC.

This clone was detected only a few times. The rearrangement uses TRBV5-1 and TRBJ1-2, with a tentative D call TRBD1 (5 bases). The CDR3 extends over 13 amino acids. Germline CDR1 and CDR2: SGHRS and YFSETQ. Trimming took 0 bases from V and 4 from J, leaving 7 bases between them. CDR3 loop: CASSLGGGYGYTF. The CDR3 region has the DNA TGCGCCAGCAGCTTGGGCGGGGGCTATGGCTACACCTTC.

The J gene is TRBJ1-2, the V gene TRBV12-3 or TRBV12-4; D may be TRBD1 (5 bases). V was shortened by 7 bases and J by 4 bases, with 10 bases between the two germline ends. The CDR3 has 12 residues. CDR3 amino acids: CASTKDSYGYTF. The CDR3 DNA reads as TGTGCCAGCACGAAAGACAGCTATGGCTACACCTTC.

This chain joins TRBV7-2 and TRBJ2-7; possible D gene TRBD2, 5 bases. V gave up 5 bases and J gave up 1 base, with 12 bases separating them. Germline loops: CDR1 SGHTA, CDR2 FQGNSA. The CDR3 has 14 residues. The CDR3 here is CASSLARGSYEQYV. In DNA, the CDR3 is TGTGCCAGCAGCCTCGCCCGGGGTTCCTACGAGCAGTACGTC.

This sequence joins TRBV28 and TRBJ1-2; D gene uncertain. From germline, CDR1 is MDHEN and CDR2 SYDVKM. The CDR3 extends over 10 amino acids. Trimming left V 8 bases short and J 6 bases short, with 7 bases between. The CDR3 sequence: CASGRDGYTF. CDR3 coding DNA: TGTGCCAGCGGACGTGATGGCTACACCTTC.

V is TRBV2 and J is TRBJ2-1; D unresolved. V dropped 4 bases and J dropped 6 bases, with 4 bases sitting between them. Germline CDR1 and CDR2: SNHLY and FYNNEI. This CDR3 spans 11 amino acids. CDR3 amino acids: CASSVINEQFF. The CDR3 nucleotides read TGTGCCAGCAGTGTCATCAATGAGCAGTTCTTC.

This clone was seen more than once but under ten times. Here the CDR3 reads CASRRLAGGDNEQFF. CDR3 DNA sequence: TGTGCCAGCAGACGACTAGCGGGAGGAGACAATGAGCAGTTCTTC. The chain couples TRBV6-5 to TRBJ2-1, with 13 bases aligning to TRBD2. V lost 6 bases, J lost 5 bases, and 4 bases stayed unmatched. Germline V gene data show CDR1 as MNHEY and CDR2 as SVGAGI. The CDR3 totals 15 residues.

V and J are TRBV7-2 and TRBJ2-5; 7 nucleotides match TRBD2. Germline loops: CDR1 SGHTA, CDR2 FQGNSA. The CDR3 is 15 amino acids. V shed 2 bases, J shed 2 bases, and the junction held 5 bases outside the gene matches. CDR3: CASSLWPSGQETQYF. For the CDR3, the DNA is TGTGCCAGCAGCTTATGGCCTAGCGGACAAGAGACCCAGTACTTC.

The chain uses TRBV5-8 and TRBJ2-1; 8 nucleotides match TRBD2. The CDR3 covers 16 residues. The V and J ends lost 2 bases and 5 bases, in that order; junction bases with no gene match: 9. Germline-derived CDR1 and CDR2 are SGHTS and YDEGEE. Here the CDR3 DNA reads TGTGCCAGCAGCTTTGGGGGACGCGGGGGGAACAATGAGCAGTTCTTC. Translation: CASSFGGRGGNNEQFF.

The CDR3 reads CAWSPSGNTIYF. The CDR3 nucleotides read TGTGCCTGGAGTCCCTCTGGAAACACCATATATTTT. J is TRBJ1-3 and V is TRBV30; D is ambiguous. The germline V and J ends were trimmed by 2 bases and 0 bases, with 2 bases remaining between them. The CDR3 spans 12 residues. Germline CDR1 is GTSNPN and CDR2 is SVGIG (reference sequence). The entire variable domain, with the rest obtained from reference TRBV30 and TRBJ1-3, is as follows: SQTIHQWPATLVQPVGSPLSLECTVEGTSNPNLYWYRQAAGRGLQLLFYSVGIGQISSEVPQNLSASRPQDRQFILSSKKLLLSDSGFYLCAWSPSGNTIYFGEGSWLTVV.

The rearrangement links TRBV6-5 to TRBJ2-7; D is ambiguous. Deletions cut 8 bases from V and 0 bases from J, with 11 bases between. The germline gives CDR1 MNHEY, CDR2 SVGAGI. The CDR3 consists of 13 residues. The CDR3 region is CASSGMSSYEQYF. CDR3 nucleotides: TGTGCCAGCTCAGGCATGAGCTCCTACGAGCAGTACTTC.

The J gene is TRBJ1-4, the V gene TRBV7-2; D is ambiguous. V dropped 8 bases and J dropped 3 bases, with 7 bases sitting between them. The CDR3 contains 12 residues. Per the germline V gene, CDR1 is SGHTA and CDR2 is FQGNSA. CDR3 DNA sequence: TGTGCCAGCTCCAACCCTAATGAAAAACTGTTTTTT. This gives the protein CASSNPNEKLFF.

This clone appeared a single time. The genes are TRBV5-1 and TRBJ1-1; D uncertain. Germline CDR1 and CDR2: SGHRS and YFSETQ. The CDR3 is made up of 14 amino acids. V lost 1 base, J lost 2 bases, and 9 bases lay in between. The CDR3 bases are TGCGCCAGCAGCTTGCCGACGGCTAACACTGAAGCTTTCTTT. Its translation: CASSLPTANTEAFF.

This chain links TRBV19 with TRBJ1-1, with D possibly matching TRBD1 (5 bases). V lost 5 bases and J lost 5, with 15 bases in between. The CDR3 runs 14 residues. Germline-derived CDR1 and CDR2 are LNHDA and SQIVND (reference sequence). CDR3 region: CASSFGQGRTEAFF. The CDR3 DNA follows: TGTGCCAGTAGTTTTGGGCAGGGTAGGACTGAAGCTTTCTTT. The full variable domain, rest sourced from reference TRBV19 and TRBJ1-1, is DGGITQSPKYLFRKEGQNVTLSCEQNLNHDAMYWYRQDPGQGLRLIYYSQIVNDFQKGDIAEGYSVSREKKESFPLTVTSAQKNPTAFYLCASSFGQGRTEAFFGQGTRLTVV.